These 3 T cell receptor beta chains were sequenced from one sample in a study of Ad26.COV2.S vaccination and SARS-CoV-2 variants. Assay: immunoSEQ multiplex PCR; the TCRdb copy retains only in-frame clones and omits some. The table includes about 350,000 clones, about 89% detected once. Indicated treatment: around 19 received Ad26.COV2.S at low or high dose, single or two shots; several received placebo; per-sample allocation not given. Each sample was drawn 63 days after the first injection (of vaccine or placebo). The input for sequencing was peripheral blood, taken in a trial of Ad26.COV2.S vaccine versus placebo. These receptors originate from a person aged 18 to 65 who received the Ad26.COV2.S COVID-19 vaccine or a placebo.

V gene TRBV10-1 combines with J gene TRBJ2-7, with 7 bases identical to TRBD2. This CDR3 has 13 residues. Trimming at V came to 1 base and at J to 5 bases, leaving 2 bases not matched to a gene. Germline CDR1 reads WNHNN; CDR2 reads SYGVQD (reference sequence). CDR3 residues: CASSEWTRDEQYF. The DNA for the CDR3 is TGCGCCAGCAGTGAGTGGACTAGAGACGAGCAGTACTTC.

The genes are TRBV11-2 and TRBJ2-7, with 7 bases identical to TRBD1. Trimming at V came to 1 base and at J to 2 bases, leaving 2 bases not matched to a gene. This CDR3 is 14 amino acids long. Germline V gene sequence: CDR1 SGHAT, CDR2 FQNNGV. The CDR3 region has the DNA TGTGCCAGCAGCTTAGTACAGGGGACCTACGAGCAGTACTTC. Its protein product is CASSLVQGTYEQYF.

V usage is TRBV6-5 and J usage is TRBJ1-1, with no clear D. V lost 8 bases, J lost 0 bases, and 10 bases lay in between. CDR3 length: 13 amino acids. From germline, CDR1 is MNHEY and CDR2 SVGAGI. Here the CDR3 DNA reads TGTGCCAGCCTCCACGGGGTGAACACTGAAGCTTTCTTT. Protein product: CASLHGVNTEAFF.